These T cell receptor beta chains were read from a single sample in a study of blood T cell repertoires in COVID-19. Generated by immunoSEQ multiplex PCR, the TCRdb table keeps only in-frame clones and is missing some. The data show about 480,000 clones, with roughly 90% seen just once and 1.8% held by the top ten. Material for sequencing was PBMCs or T cells enriched from blood (not recorded which). Every receptor here comes from a woman aged 40 to 50 who had recovered from COVID-19. CDR3s include the opening cysteine and the closing phenylalanine or tryptophan. Fields, in order: J gene, V gene, clone size, D gene, CDR3 protein, CDR3 DNA. A D gene is named only where the DNA matches it firmly. Size is omitted from some rows. Given values are once, few, many or a class for expanded clones.

>TRBJ2-2|TRBV11-2|-|TRBD2
CASSLVAGGTGELFF
TGTGCCAGCAGCTTAGTAGCGGGAGGCACCGGGGAGCTGTTTTTT
>TRBJ2-2|TRBV3-1/TRBV3-2|-|-
CASSQERTGLTGELFF
TGTGCCAGCAGCCAAGAGAGGACGGGACTCACCGGGGAGCTGTTTTTT
>TRBJ1-2|TRBV10-3|-|-
CAISDLGRATNYGYTF
TGTGCCATCAGCGATCTCGGCAGGGCGACTAACTATGGCTACACCTTC
>TRBJ1-2|TRBV4-3|-|TRBD1
CASSQVTGAYGYTF
TGCGCCAGCAGCCAAGTGACAGGGGCTTATGGCTACACCTTC
>TRBJ2-7|TRBV4-1|once|TRBD2
CASSQEGVSGSVPYEQYF
TGCGCCAGCAGCCAAGAGGGGGTTAGCGGGAGTGTTCCCTACGAGCAGTACTTC
>TRBJ2-1|TRBV13|-|TRBD2
CASSSFSGREDEQFF
TGTGCCAGCAGCTCATTTAGCGGGAGAGAGGATGAGCAGTTCTTC
>TRBJ1-5|TRBV12-3/TRBV12-4|-|TRBD1
CASRPTGSQPQHF
TGTGCCAGCAGACCGACAGGGTCTCAGCCCCAGCATTTT
>TRBJ1-1|TRBV4-2|-|-
CASSQQLNTEAFF
TGTGCCAGCAGCCAACAGTTGAACACTGAAGCTTTCTTT
>TRBJ1-2|TRBV30|few|TRBD1
CAWSPSRTGLHYGYTF
TGTGCCTGGAGTCCCTCTCGGACAGGGTTGCACTATGGCTACACCTTC
>TRBJ1-2|TRBV3-1/TRBV3-2|few|-
CASSQDQVRVKGYTF
TGTGCCAGCAGCCAAGATCAGGTCAGGGTGAAAGGCTACACCTTC
>TRBJ2-4|TRBV19|-|TRBD2
CASSIGTSGGLAKNIQYF
TGTGCCAGTAGTATTGGGACTAGCGGGGGATTAGCCAAAAACATTCAGTACTTC
>TRBJ1-1|TRBV6-6|-|TRBD1
CALRGAGGNTEAFF
TGTGCCCTCAGAGGCGCAGGGGGGAACACTGAAGCTTTCTTT
>TRBJ1-2|TRBV5-6|once|-
CASSPGQQMVYGYTF
TGTGCCAGCAGCCCTGGACAGCAGATGGTCTATGGCTACACCTTC
>TRBJ2-3|TRBV29-1|-|TRBD2
CSVEERTRTSTDTQYF
TGCAGCGTTGAAGAGAGGACTAGGACTAGCACAGATACGCAGTATTTT
>TRBJ2-7|TRBV25-1|-|-
CASSPRQSTGSVQYF
TGTGCCAGCAGTCCCCGACAGAGCACCGGTTCAGTGCAGTACTTC
>TRBJ1-1|TRBV27|-|TRBD1
CASSYRTGTSEAFF
TGTGCCAGCAGTTATCGGACAGGGACCTCTGAAGCTTTCTTT
>TRBJ2-7|TRBV24-1|-|TRBD1
CATSDLSPVCRGPYEQYF
TGTGCCACCAGTGATTTGTCGCCAGTGTGCAGGGGGCCCTACGAGCAGTACTTC
>TRBJ1-5|TRBV4-3|-|-
CASSQDEFRGTQPQHF
TGCGCCAGCAGCCAAGATGAATTTAGGGGGACTCAGCCCCAGCATTTT
>TRBJ1-2|TRBV5-6|-|TRBD1
CASSYWTGPNYGYTF
TGTGCCAGCAGCTATTGGACAGGGCCTAACTATGGCTACACCTTC
>TRBJ1-2|TRBV5-4|-|TRBD1
CASRQGADGYTF
TGTGCCAGCAGGCAGGGGGCCGATGGCTACACCTTC
>TRBJ1-6|TRBV28|once|-
CASSQNSPLHF
TGTGCCAGCAGCCAAAATTCACCCCTCCACTTT
>TRBJ1-1|TRBV25-1|-|-
CASSEFNQGRKDTEAFF
TGTGCCAGCAGTGAATTCAACCAGGGCCGTAAGGACACTGAAGCTTTCTTT
>TRBJ1-2|TRBV7-9|-|TRBD1
CASTKLSGQEAGYTF
TGTGCCAGCACAAAACTCTCCGGACAGGAGGCGGGCTACACCTTC
>TRBJ2-1|TRBV7-9|-|TRBD2
CASSFFSGRGNNEQFF
TGTGCCAGCAGCTTCTTTAGCGGGAGGGGGAACAATGAGCAGTTCTTC
>TRBJ2-2|TRBV24-1|-|-
CATSNRTANTGELFF
TGTGCCACCTCTAACCGGACAGCCAACACCGGGGAGCTGTTTTTT
>TRBJ2-6|TRBV5-8|-|-
CASSLGRDSGANVLTF
TGTGCCAGCAGCTTAGGCAGGGACTCTGGGGCCAACGTCCTGACTTTC
>TRBJ1-4|TRBV7-8|-|TRBD1
CASSLDALPGTGGAYFGEKLFF
TGTGCCAGCAGCTTAGATGCGCTTCCCGGGACAGGGGGCGCCTATTTCGGTGAAAAACTGTTTTTT
>TRBJ2-1|TRBV18|-|-
CASLSTPADYNEQFF
TGTGCCAGCCTGTCTACCCCAGCGGATTACAATGAGCAGTTCTTC
>TRBJ2-2|TRBV13|-|-
CASSLVQGGELFF
TGTGCCAGCAGCTTAGTGCAGGGCGGGGAGCTGTTTTTT
>TRBJ2-1|TRBV3-1/TRBV3-2|-|-
CASSGRSLPNEQFF
TGTGCCAGCAGCGGGCGTTCACTCCCCAATGAGCAGTTCTTC
>TRBJ1-1|TRBV5-4|-|TRBD1
CASSLDRGVYTEAFF
TGTGCCAGCAGCTTGGACAGGGGGGTGTACACTGAAGCTTTCTTT
>TRBJ2-1|TRBV2|-|TRBD2
CATLNRGGSYNEQFF
TGTGCCACCCTTAATCGGGGGGGCTCCTACAATGAGCAGTTCTTC
>TRBJ2-1|TRBV5-1|-|TRBD2
CASSLAGGHNEQFF
TGCGCCAGCAGCTTGGCGGGAGGGCACAATGAGCAGTTCTTC
>TRBJ2-3|TRBV29-1|-|TRBD1
CSVVRGRGLADTQYF
TGCAGCGTTGTTAGGGGCAGGGGGCTCGCAGATACGCAGTATTTT